This record looks at one TCR beta chain sequence and its context. The antigen remains unidentified. A junction boundary mismatches the germline segment, possibly from a read error. There are 16 residues in the CDR3. Germline-derived CDR1 and CDR2 are SGHKS and YYEKEE (reference sequence). Both blood RNA, taken from unsorted whole blood, and germline DNA were extracted. Starting from roughly 0.5 ug of total RNA, TCR beta cDNA was produced with a primer in the constant region. Sequencing libraries for TCR beta derived from three nested multiplex PCR rounds that used slightly modified ARM-PCR. Amplification in the first two PCR rounds was performed using TRBV1-TRBV30 forward primers and a C-beta reverse primer for approximately 10 cycles each. TCRdb itself ran the multiplex PCR reads through MiXCR, one entry per CDR3 protein. The sample has fewer than 400,000 distinct CDR3 sequences, roughly 60% seen once.

This specimen comes from a study of tumor-infiltrating lymphocytes in primary liver carcinoma. Study-wide background: The cohort consisted of patients whose primary liver carcinoma was surgically resected. Regarding the study as a whole: Tumors reached a significantly greater top-250-clone fraction than blood did (p = 0.039).

The rearrangement uses TRBV5-5 and TRBJ1-3; D gene ambiguous. Sequencing was performed on peripheral blood. The clonotype originates from a woman in her thirties with primary liver carcinoma and hepatitis B virus infection. The CDR3 region has the DNA TGTGCCAGCAGCTTGGAGGGATCGGGCTCTGGAAACATCATATATTTT. Translation: CASSLEGSGSGNIIYF.